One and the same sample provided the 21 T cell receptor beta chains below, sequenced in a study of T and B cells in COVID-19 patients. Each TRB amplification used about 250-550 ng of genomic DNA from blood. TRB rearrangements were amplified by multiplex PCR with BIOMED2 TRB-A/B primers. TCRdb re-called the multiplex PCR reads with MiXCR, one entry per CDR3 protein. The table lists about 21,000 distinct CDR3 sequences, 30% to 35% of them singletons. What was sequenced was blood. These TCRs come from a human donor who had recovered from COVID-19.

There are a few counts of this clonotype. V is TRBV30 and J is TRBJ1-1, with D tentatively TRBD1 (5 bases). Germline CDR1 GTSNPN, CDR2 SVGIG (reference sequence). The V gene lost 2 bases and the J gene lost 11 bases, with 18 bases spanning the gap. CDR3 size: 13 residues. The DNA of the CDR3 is TGTGCCTGGAGTCAGGATTCCAGGGAGTCTGCTTTCTTT. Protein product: CAWSQDSRESAFF.

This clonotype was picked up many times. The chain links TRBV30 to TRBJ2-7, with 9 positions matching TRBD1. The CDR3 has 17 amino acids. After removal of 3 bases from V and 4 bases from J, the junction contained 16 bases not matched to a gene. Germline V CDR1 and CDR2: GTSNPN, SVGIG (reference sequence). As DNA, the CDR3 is TGTGCCTGGAGAGCCGGGAGAGGACAGGGGCATGCTTACGAGCAGTACTTC. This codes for CAWRAGRGQGHAYEQYF.

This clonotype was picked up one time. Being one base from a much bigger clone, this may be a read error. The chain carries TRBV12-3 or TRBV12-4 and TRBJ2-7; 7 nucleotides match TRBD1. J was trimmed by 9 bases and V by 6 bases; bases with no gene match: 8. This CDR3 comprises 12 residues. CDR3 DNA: TGTGCCAGCAGGATGACAGGGATGGTGCAGTACTTC. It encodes CASRMTGMVQYF.

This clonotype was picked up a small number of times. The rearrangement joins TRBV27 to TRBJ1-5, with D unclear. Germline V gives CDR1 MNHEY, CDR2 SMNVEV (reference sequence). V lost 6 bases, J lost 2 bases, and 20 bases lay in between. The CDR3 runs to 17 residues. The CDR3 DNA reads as TGTGCCAGCAGATCTACGGGTGACTGGTATGGCAATCAGCCCCAGCATTTT. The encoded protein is CASRSTGDWYGNQPQHF.

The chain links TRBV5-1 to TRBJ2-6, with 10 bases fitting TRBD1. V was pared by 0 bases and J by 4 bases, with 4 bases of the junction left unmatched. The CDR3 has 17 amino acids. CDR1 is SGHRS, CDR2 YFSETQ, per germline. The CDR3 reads CASSLGGQGFGANVLTF. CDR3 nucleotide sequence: TGCGCCAGCAGCTTGGGGGGACAGGGGTTCGGGGCCAACGTCCTGACTTTC.

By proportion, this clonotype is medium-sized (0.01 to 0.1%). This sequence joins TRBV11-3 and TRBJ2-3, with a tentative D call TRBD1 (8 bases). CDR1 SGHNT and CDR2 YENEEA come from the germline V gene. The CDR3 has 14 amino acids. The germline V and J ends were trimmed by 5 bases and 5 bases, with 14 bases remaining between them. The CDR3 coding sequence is TGTGCCAGCAGCGTGGACAGGGAGGGAGATACGCAGTATTTT. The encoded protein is CASSVDREGDTQYF.

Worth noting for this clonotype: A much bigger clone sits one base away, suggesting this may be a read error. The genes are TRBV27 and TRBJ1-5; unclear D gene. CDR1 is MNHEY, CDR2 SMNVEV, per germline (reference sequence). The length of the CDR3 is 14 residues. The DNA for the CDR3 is TGTGTCAGCAGCCGCCAGGCGGGCAATCAGCCCCAGCATTTT. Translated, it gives CVSSRQAGNQPQHF.

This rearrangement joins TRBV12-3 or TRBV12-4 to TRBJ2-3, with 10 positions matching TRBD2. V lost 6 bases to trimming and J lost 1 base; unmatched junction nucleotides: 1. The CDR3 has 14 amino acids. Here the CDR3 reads CASRLAGGTDTQYF. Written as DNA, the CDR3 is TGTGCCAGCAGGCTAGCGGGGGGCACAGATACGCAGTATTTT.

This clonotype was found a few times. The CDR3 DNA reads TGTGCCAGCAGCTTGGGGGGAAATTCTAACTATGGCTACACCTTC. It is translated as CASSLGGNSNYGYTF. V and J are TRBV5-6 and TRBJ1-2; D is unclear. V dropped 0 bases and J dropped 0 bases, with 9 bases sitting between them. In germline, CDR1 is SGHDT, CDR2 YYEEEE. The CDR3 is 15 amino acids.

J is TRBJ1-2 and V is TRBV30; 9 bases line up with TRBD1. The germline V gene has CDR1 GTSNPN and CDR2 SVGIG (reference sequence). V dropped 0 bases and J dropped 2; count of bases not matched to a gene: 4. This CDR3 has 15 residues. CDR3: CAWSVRGTGNYGYTF. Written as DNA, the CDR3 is TGTGCCTGGAGTGTACGGGGGACAGGGAACTATGGCTACACCTTC. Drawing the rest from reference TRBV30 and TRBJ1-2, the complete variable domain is SQTIHQWPATLVQPVGSPLSLECTVEGTSNPNLYWYRQAAGRGLQLLFYSVGIGQISSEVPQNLSASRPQDRQFILSSKKLLLSDSGFYLCAWSVRGTGNYGYTFGSGTRLTVV.

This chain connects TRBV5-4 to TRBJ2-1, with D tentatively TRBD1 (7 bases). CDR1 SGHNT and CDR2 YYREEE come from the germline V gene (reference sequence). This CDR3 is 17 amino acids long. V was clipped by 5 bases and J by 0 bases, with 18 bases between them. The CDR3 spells CASRRGGGESSYNEQFF. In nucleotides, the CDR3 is TGTGCCAGCAGACGAGGGGGCGGGGAAAGCTCCTACAATGAGCAGTTCTTC.

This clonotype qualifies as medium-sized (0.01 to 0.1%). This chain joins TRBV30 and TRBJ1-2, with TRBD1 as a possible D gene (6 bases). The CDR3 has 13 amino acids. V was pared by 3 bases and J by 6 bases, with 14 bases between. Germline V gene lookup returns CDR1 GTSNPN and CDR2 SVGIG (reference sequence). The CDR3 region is CAWRGTGIDGYTF. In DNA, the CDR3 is TGTGCCTGGAGGGGAACAGGGATTGATGGCTACACCTTC.

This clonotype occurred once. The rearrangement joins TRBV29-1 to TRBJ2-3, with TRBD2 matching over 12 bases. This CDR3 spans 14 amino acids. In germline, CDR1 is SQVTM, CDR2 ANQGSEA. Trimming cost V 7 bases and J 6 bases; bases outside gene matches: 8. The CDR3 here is CSALLAGGLDTQYF. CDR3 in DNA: TGCAGCGCCCTGCTAGCGGGGGGGCTGGATACGCAGTATTTT.

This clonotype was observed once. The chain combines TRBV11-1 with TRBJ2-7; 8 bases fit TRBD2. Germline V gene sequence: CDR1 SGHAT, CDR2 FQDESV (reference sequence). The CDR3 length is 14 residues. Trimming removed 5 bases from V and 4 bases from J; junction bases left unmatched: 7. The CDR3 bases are TGTGCCAGCAGCCCCGGGGGGGGGGCGTACGAGCAGTACTTC. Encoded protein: CASSPGGGAYEQYF.

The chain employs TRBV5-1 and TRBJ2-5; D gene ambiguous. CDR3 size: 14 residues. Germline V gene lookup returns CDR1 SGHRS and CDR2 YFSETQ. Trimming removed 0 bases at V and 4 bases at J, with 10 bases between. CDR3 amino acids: CASSLAERGETQYF. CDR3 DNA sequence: TGCGCCAGCAGCTTGGCGGAACGCGGAGAGACCCAGTACTTC.

The CDR3 DNA is TGTGCCAGCAGCTTAGAGGGGGAGCAGTACTTC. Translating it yields CASSLEGEQYF. The J gene is TRBJ2-7, the V gene TRBV11-3; D gene ambiguous. Trimming took 0 bases from V and 7 from J, leaving 4 bases between them. Germline CDR1 is SGHNT and CDR2 is YENEEA. The CDR3 is 11 amino acids.

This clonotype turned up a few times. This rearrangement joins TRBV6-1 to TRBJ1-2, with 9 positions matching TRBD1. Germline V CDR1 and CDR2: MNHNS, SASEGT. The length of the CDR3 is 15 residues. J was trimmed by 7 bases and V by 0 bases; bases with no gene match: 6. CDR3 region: CASSEARGTGLGYTF. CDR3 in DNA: TGTGCCAGCAGTGAAGCGCGAGGGACAGGGCTTGGCTACACCTTC.

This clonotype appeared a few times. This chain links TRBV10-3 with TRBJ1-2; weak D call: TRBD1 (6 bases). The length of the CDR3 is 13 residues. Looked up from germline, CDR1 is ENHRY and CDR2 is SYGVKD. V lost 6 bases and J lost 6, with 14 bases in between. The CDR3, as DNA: TGTGCCATCAGGGACAGTGGGCGGGATGGCTACACCTTC. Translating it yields CAIRDSGRDGYTF.

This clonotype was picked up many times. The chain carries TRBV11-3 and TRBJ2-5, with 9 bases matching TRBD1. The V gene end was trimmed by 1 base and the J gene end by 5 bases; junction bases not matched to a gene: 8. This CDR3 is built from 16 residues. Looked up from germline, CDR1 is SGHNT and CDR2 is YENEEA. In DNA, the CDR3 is TGTGCCAGCAGCTTAGGAGGGACAGGGATGGGGGAGACCCAGTACTTC. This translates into CASSLGGTGMGETQYF.

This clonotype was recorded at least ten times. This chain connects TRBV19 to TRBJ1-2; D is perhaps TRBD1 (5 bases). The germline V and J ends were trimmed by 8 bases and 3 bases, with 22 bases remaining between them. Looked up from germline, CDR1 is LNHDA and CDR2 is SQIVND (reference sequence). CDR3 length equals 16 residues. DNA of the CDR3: TGTGCCAGTCCCTCGCAGGGTGTGAACCGGGACTATGGCTACACCTTC. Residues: CASPSQGVNRDYGYTF.

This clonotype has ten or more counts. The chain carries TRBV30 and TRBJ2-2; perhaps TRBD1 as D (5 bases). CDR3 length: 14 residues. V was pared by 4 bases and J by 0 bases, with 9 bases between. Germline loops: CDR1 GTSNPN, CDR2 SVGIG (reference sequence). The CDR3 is CAWKEGANTGELFF. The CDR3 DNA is TGTGCCTGGAAGGAAGGGGCGAACACCGGGGAGCTGTTTTTT.